This T cell receptor (beta chain) stems from a study of T cell clonality in common variable immunodeficiency. Study results and caveats: In common variable immunodeficiency, TCR beta chains reportedly carried fewer deletions and N-nucleotide insertions. CVID subjects shared fewer TCRbeta clones than healthy controls did.

This clone was observed many times. Its antigen is undetermined. The CDR3 goes on 3 residues after the read ends, and that part is filled in from the germline J gene. Sequencing input was equivalent genomic DNA from CVID and controls. The table came from immunoSEQ multiplex PCR; TCRdb's copy has only in-frame clones and leaves some out. The sample contains about 42,000 clones, none of them singletons. Germline V gives CDR1 LGHNA, CDR2 YNFKEQ. The CDR3 is 20 residues long. V shed 4 bases, J shed 6 bases, and the junction held 17 bases outside the gene matches. CVID subjects had received replacement immunoglobulin for at least one year.

The receptor comes from a human donor with common variable immunodeficiency. The rearrangement joins TRBV4-2 to TRBJ2-2; 13 bases match TRBD2. The specimen was peripheral blood mononuclear cells. The CDR3: CASSPGTSGVRSSSPGELFF. The DNA read from the CDR3 is TGTGCCAGCAGCCCCGGGACTAGCGGGGTACGAAGTTCTAGCCCCGGGGAG.